The 3 T cell receptor beta chains in this list originate from one sample, sequenced in a study of T-cell memory formation after mild COVID-19. TCRdb analysed the 5' RACE reads with MiXCR anew, one entry per CDR3 protein. The data show 140,000 or so distinct CDR3 sequences, approximately 21% seen once. Material for sequencing was PBMCs or a T cell subset sorted from them (not recorded which). The source is an adult woman who had mild COVID-19 (a few samples of this study predate the infection). Cell type and time point are not known.

V and J are TRBV24-1 and TRBJ2-2; D call uncertain. The length of the CDR3 is 12 residues. Germline V gene sequence: CDR1 KGHDR, CDR2 SFDVKD. The germline V and J ends were trimmed by 8 bases and 1 base, with 4 bases remaining between them. CDR3 in amino acids: CATNGNTGELFF. Here the CDR3 DNA reads TGTGCCACCAACGGGAACACCGGGGAGCTGTTTTTT.

V usage is TRBV4-1 and J usage is TRBJ1-2; maybe TRBD1 (5 bases). Per the germline V gene, CDR1 is MGHRA and CDR2 is YSYEKL. This CDR3 region has 15 residues. The ends were cut back, 4 bases at V and 2 bases at J, with 14 bases in the middle. The CDR3 DNA reads as TGCGCCAGCAGCCCCCAAGCGGGGCTGAACTATGGCTACACCTTC. This codes for CASSPQAGLNYGYTF.

The chain joins TRBV12-3 or TRBV12-4 to TRBJ2-2; 8 bases map to TRBD1. CDR3 size: 14 residues. The ends lost 10 bases at V and 5 bases at J; junction bases unmatched: 9. In nucleotides, the CDR3 is TGTGCCACCCACGAGGACAGGGTAACCGGGGAGCTGTTTTTT. This translates into CATHEDRVTGELFF.